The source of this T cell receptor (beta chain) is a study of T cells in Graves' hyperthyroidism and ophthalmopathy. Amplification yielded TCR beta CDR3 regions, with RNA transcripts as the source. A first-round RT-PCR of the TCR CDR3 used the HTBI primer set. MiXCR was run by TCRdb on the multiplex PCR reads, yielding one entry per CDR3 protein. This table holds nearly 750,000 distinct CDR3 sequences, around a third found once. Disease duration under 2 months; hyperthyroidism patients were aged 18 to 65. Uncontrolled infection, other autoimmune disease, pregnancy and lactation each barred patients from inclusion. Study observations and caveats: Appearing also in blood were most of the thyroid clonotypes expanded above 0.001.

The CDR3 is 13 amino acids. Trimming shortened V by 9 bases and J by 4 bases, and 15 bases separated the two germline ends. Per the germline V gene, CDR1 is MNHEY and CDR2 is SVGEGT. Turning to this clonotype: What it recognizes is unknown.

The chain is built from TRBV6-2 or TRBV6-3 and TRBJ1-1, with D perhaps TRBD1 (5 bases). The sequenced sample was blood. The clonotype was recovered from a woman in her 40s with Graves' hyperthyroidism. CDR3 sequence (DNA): TGTGCCAGTGCCGGGACCTGGGGCACTGAAGCTTTCTTT. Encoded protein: CASAGTWGTEAFF.